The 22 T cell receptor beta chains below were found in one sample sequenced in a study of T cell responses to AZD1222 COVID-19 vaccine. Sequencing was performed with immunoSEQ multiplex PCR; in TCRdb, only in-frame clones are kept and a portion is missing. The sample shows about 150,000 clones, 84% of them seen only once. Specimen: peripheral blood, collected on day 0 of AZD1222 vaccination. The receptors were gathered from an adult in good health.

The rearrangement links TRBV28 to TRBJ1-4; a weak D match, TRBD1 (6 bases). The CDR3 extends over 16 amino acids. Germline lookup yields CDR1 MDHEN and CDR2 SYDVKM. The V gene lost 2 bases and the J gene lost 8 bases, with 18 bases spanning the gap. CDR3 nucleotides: TGTGCCAGCAGTTTAATACAACCGGGACAAGGAGAAAAACTGTTTTTT. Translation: CASSLIQPGQGEKLFF.

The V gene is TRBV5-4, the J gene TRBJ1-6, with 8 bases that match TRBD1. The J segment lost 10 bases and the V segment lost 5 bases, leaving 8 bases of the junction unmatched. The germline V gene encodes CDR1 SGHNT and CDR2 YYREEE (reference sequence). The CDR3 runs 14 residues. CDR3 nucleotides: TGTGCCAGCAGTTCCGACAGGGGAACGTCACCCCTCCACTTT. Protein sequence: CASSSDRGTSPLHF.

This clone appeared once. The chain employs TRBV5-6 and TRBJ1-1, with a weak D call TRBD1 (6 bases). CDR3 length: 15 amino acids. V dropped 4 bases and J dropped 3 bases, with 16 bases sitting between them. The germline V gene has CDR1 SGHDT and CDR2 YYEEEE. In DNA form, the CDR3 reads TGTGCCAGCAGCCGGTGGACAGAAGTCGACACTGAAGCTTTCTTT. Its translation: CASSRWTEVDTEAFF. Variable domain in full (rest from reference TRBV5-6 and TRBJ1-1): DAGVTQSPTHLIKTRGQQVTLRCSPKSGHDTVSWYQQALGQGPQFIFQYYEEEERQRGNFPDRFSGHQFPNYSSELNVNALLLGDSALYLCASSRWTEVDTEAFFGQGTRLTVV.

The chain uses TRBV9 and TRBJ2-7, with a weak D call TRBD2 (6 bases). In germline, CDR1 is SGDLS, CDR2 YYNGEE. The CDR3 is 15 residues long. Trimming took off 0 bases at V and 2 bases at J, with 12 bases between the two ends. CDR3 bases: TGTGCCAGCAGCGTAGGGGGCGGGGATACCTACGAGCAGTACTTC. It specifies CASSVGGGDTYEQYF.

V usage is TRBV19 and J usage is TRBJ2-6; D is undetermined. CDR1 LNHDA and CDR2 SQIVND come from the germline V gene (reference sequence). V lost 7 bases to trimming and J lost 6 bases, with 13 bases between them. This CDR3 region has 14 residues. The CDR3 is CASKSGHSANVLTF. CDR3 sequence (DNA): TGTGCCAGTAAGAGTGGGCATTCGGCCAACGTCCTGACTTTC.

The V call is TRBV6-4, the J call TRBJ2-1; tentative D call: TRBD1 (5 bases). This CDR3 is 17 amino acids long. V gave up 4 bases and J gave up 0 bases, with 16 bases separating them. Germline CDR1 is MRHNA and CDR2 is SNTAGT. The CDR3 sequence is CASSASKGVSSYNEQFF. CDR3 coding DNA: TGTGCCAGCAGTGCCTCGAAAGGGGTCAGCTCCTACAATGAGCAGTTCTTC.

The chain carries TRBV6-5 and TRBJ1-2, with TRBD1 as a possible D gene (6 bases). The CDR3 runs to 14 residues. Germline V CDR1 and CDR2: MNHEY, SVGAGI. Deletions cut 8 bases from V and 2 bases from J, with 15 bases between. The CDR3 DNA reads TGTGCCAGCCGAACAGGGTTAACCAACTATGGCTACACCTTC. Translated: CASRTGLTNYGYTF.

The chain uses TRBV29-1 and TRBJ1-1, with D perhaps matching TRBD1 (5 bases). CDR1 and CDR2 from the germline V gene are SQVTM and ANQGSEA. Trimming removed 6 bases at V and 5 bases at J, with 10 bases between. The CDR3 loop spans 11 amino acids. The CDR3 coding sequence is TGCAGCGTGGGGCGCGTGACTGAAGCTTTCTTT. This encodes CSVGRVTEAFF.

The CDR3 DNA follows: TGTGCCTGGAGTGTAGTGACCACTGAAGCTTTCTTT. Its translation: CAWSVVTTEAFF. The J gene is TRBJ1-1, the V gene TRBV30; no reliable D call. The CDR3 contains 12 residues. Trimming took off 0 bases at V and 4 bases at J, with 6 bases between the two ends. Germline V gene lookup returns CDR1 GTSNPN and CDR2 SVGIG (reference sequence).

The chain's CDR3 is CASSSLNREAYGYTF. The CDR3 nucleotides read TGTGCCAGCAGTTCACTAAACAGGGAGGCCTATGGCTACACCTTC. This chain uses TRBV6-5 with TRBJ1-2, with D maybe TRBD1 (6 bases). V was shortened by 4 bases and J by 4 bases, with 16 bases between the two germline ends. The CDR3 has 15 residues. Germline CDR1 is MNHEY and CDR2 is SVGAGI.

The CDR3 is CASTSLGGSTGELFF. The CDR3 DNA is TGTGCCAGCACCTCACTGGGGGGAAGCACCGGGGAGCTGTTTTTT. J is TRBJ2-2 and V is TRBV6-1; D might be TRBD2 (6 bases). The CDR3 consists of 15 residues. Germline loops: CDR1 MNHNS, CDR2 SASEGT. The V and J ends lost 7 bases and 4 bases respectively, with 16 bases between them.

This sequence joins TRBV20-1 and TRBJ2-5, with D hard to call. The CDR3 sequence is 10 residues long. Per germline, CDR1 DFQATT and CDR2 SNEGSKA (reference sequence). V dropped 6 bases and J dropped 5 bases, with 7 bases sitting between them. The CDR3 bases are TGCAGTGCCGCCGCGGAGACCCAGTACTTC. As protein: CSAAAETQYF.

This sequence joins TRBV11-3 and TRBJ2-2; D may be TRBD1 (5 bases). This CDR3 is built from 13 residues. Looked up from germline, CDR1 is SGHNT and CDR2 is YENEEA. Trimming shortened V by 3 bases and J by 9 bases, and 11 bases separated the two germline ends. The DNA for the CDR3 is TGTGCCAGCAGCTTCGGTTTGGACAGGGAGCTGTTTTTT. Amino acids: CASSFGLDRELFF. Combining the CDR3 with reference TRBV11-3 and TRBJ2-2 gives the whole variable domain EAGVVQSPRYKIIEKKQPVAFWCNPISGHNTLYWYLQNLGQGPELLIRYENEEAVDDSQLPKDRFSAERLKGVDSTLKIQPAELGDSAVYLCASSFGLDRELFFGEGSRLTVL.

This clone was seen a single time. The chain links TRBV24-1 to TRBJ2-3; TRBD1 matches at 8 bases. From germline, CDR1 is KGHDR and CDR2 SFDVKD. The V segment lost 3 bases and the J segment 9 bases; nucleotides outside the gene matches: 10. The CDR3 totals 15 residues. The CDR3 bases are TGTGCCACCAGTGATACGTCAACAGGGGGACTGACGCAGTATTTT. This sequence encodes CATSDTSTGGLTQYF.

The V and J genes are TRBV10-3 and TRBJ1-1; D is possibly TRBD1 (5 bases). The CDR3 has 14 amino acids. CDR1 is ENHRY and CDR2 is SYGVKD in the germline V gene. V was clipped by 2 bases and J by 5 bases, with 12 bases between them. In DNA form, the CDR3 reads TGTGCCATCAGTGAGGGAGGGGTTAAGACTGAAGCTTTCTTT. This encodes CAISEGGVKTEAFF.

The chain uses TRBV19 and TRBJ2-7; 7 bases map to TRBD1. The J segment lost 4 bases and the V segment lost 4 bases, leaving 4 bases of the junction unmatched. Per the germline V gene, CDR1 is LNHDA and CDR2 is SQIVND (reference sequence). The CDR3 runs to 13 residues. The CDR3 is CASSKGTEYEQYF. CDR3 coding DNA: TGTGCCAGTAGTAAGGGGACAGAGTACGAGCAGTACTTC.

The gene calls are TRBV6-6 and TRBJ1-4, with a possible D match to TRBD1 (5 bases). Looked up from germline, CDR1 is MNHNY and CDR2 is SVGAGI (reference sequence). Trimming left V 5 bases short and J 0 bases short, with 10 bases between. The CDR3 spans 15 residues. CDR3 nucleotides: TGTGCCAGCAGTAGCCAGGGAGCAACTAATGAAAAACTGTTTTTT. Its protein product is CASSSQGATNEKLFF.

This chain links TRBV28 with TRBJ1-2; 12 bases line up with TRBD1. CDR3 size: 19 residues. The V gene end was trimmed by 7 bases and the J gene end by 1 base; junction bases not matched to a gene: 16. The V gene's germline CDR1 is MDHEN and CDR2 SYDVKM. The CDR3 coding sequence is TGTGCCAGCAAGTACCTAGGGACAGGGGGCGTTAAGGATAACTATGGCTACACCTTC. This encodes CASKYLGTGGVKDNYGYTF.

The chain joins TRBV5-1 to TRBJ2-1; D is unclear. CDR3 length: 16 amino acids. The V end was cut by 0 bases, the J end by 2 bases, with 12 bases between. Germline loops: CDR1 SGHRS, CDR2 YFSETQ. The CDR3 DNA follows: TGCGCCAGCAGCTTGGAGGCAGTGGGTCCCTACAATGAGCAGTTCTTC. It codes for CASSLEAVGPYNEQFF.

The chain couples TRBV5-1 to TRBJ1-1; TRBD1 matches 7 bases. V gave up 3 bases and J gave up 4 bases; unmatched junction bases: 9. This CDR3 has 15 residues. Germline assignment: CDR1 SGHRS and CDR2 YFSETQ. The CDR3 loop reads CASSWNRGSGTEAFF. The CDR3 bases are TGCGCCAGCAGCTGGAACAGGGGATCGGGCACTGAAGCTTTCTTT.

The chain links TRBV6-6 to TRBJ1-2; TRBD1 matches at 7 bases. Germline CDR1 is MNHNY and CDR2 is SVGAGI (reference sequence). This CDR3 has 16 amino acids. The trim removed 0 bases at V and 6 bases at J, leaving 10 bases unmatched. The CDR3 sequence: CASSYSSRSGGNGYTF. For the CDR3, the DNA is TGTGCCAGCAGTTACTCGTCGCGTTCAGGGGGGAATGGCTACACCTTC.

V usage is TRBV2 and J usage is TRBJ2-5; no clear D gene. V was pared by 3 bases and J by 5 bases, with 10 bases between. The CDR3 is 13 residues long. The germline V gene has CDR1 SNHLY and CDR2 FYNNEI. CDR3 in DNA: TGTGCCAGCAGTGATCAGGTGGGGGAGACCCAGTACTTC. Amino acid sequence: CASSDQVGETQYF.